Listed below are T cell receptor beta chains from one sample, sequenced in a study of cytomegalovirus exposure and HLA in healthy donors. TCRdb's table, derived via immunoSEQ multiplex PCR, lists solely in-frame clones and lacks some. The sample lists about 61,000 clones; roughly 90% were seen once. The sample taken for sequencing was PBMCs. The receptors here all came from a young man in good health and CMV-seropositive. The CDR3 runs from the conserved cysteine through the conserved F or W. Fields, in order: clone size, J gene, D gene, V gene, CDR3 protein, CDR3 DNA. A D gene is named only where the DNA matches it firmly. The size entry is marked missing in some rows and otherwise reads once, few, many or a size class.

clone_size: -; j_call: TRBJ1-1; d_call: -; v_call: TRBV19; cdr3_aa: CASSSHREAFF; cdr3_nt: TGTGCCAGTAGTTCTCACAGAGAAGCTTTCTTT
clone_size: -; j_call: TRBJ1-1; d_call: -; v_call: TRBV10-3; cdr3_aa: CAIATDQGFSIEAFF; cdr3_nt: TGTGCCATCGCGACGGACCAGGGGTTCTCGATTGAAGCTTTCTTT
clone_size: -; j_call: TRBJ2-3; d_call: TRBD1; v_call: TRBV25-1; cdr3_aa: CASSEYRTGLTDTQYF; cdr3_nt: TGTGCCAGCAGTGAATACCGGACAGGGCTGACAGATACGCAGTATTTT
clone_size: once; j_call: TRBJ2-5; d_call: -; v_call: TRBV7-2; cdr3_aa: CASSLEYSGETQYF; cdr3_nt: TGTGCCAGCAGCTTGGAGTATAGTGGGGAGACCCAGTACTTC
clone_size: once; j_call: TRBJ2-2; d_call: -; v_call: TRBV28; cdr3_aa: CASRVGLNTGELFF; cdr3_nt: TGTGCCAGCAGAGTAGGACTTAACACCGGGGAGCTGTTTTTT
clone_size: -; j_call: TRBJ2-3; d_call: -; v_call: TRBV6-6; cdr3_aa: CASSLAREQDTQYF; cdr3_nt: TGTGCCAGCAGTTTGGCCAGGGAACAAGATACGCAGTATTTT
clone_size: -; j_call: TRBJ1-1; d_call: TRBD1; v_call: TRBV5-1; cdr3_aa: CASSLDRGRRTEAFF; cdr3_nt: TGCGCCAGCAGCCTCGACAGGGGGCGGAGAACTGAAGCTTTCTTT
clone_size: -; j_call: TRBJ1-5; d_call: -; v_call: TRBV28; cdr3_aa: CASSLAGAANQPQHF; cdr3_nt: TGTGCCAGCAGCCTTGCAGGGGCCGCGAATCAGCCCCAGCATTTT
clone_size: -; j_call: TRBJ1-5; d_call: TRBD1; v_call: TRBV27; cdr3_aa: CASRSGTASNQPQHF; cdr3_nt: TGTGCCAGCAGGTCCGGGACAGCAAGCAATCAGCCCCAGCATTTT
clone_size: -; j_call: TRBJ2-2; d_call: TRBD1; v_call: TRBV11-3; cdr3_aa: CASRSRGPGELFF; cdr3_nt: TGTGCCAGCAGATCTAGGGGGCCCGGGGAGCTGTTTTTT
clone_size: once; j_call: TRBJ2-3; d_call: -; v_call: TRBV7-2; cdr3_aa: CASSLNPTTSTDTQYF; cdr3_nt: TGTGCCAGCAGCTTGAACCCGACTACTAGCACAGATACGCAGTATTTT
clone_size: -; j_call: TRBJ1-3; d_call: -; v_call: TRBV19; cdr3_aa: CASSIGQGRRTGNTIYF; cdr3_nt: TGTGCCAGTAGTATAGGCCAAGGAAGGAGAACTGGAAACACCATATATTTT
clone_size: -; j_call: TRBJ2-7; d_call: -; v_call: TRBV4-3; cdr3_aa: CASSQDYQSYEQYF; cdr3_nt: TGCGCCAGCAGCCAAGACTACCAATCCTACGAGCAGTACTTC
clone_size: -; j_call: TRBJ1-3; d_call: TRBD1; v_call: TRBV7-2; cdr3_aa: CASSSQPQGVSGNTIYF; cdr3_nt: TGTGCCAGCAGCTCCCAGCCCCAGGGGGTTTCTGGAAACACCATATATTTT
clone_size: -; j_call: TRBJ2-3; d_call: TRBD2; v_call: TRBV5-1; cdr3_aa: CASSDPSGSADTQYF; cdr3_nt: TGCGCCAGCAGTGACCCTAGCGGGAGTGCAGATACGCAGTATTTT
clone_size: -; j_call: TRBJ2-7; d_call: -; v_call: TRBV7-6; cdr3_aa: CASSPRRGERRDEQYF; cdr3_nt: TGTGCCAGCAGCCCCCGGCGGGGCGAGCGAAGAGACGAGCAGTACTTC
clone_size: -; j_call: TRBJ1-2; d_call: -; v_call: TRBV5-6; cdr3_aa: CASRWGLSNYGYTF; cdr3_nt: TGTGCCAGCCGCTGGGGACTTTCCAACTATGGCTACACCTTC
clone_size: -; j_call: TRBJ2-1; d_call: -; v_call: TRBV11-3; cdr3_aa: CASSPRPPAPEENEQFF; cdr3_nt: TGTGCCAGCAGCCCCCGGCCGCCCGCTCCGGAGGAGAATGAGCAGTTCTTC
clone_size: -; j_call: TRBJ1-4; d_call: TRBD1; v_call: TRBV19; cdr3_aa: CASSIQFQGAVNEKLFF; cdr3_nt: TGTGCCAGTAGTATACAATTCCAGGGGGCAGTTAATGAAAAACTGTTTTTT
clone_size: -; j_call: TRBJ2-1; d_call: -; v_call: TRBV19; cdr3_aa: CASSDGISYNEQFF; cdr3_nt: TGTGCCAGTAGTGACGGGATCTCCTACAATGAGCAGTTCTTC
clone_size: few; j_call: TRBJ1-1; d_call: -; v_call: TRBV5-6; cdr3_aa: CASSFRRTEAFF; cdr3_nt: TGTGCCAGCAGCTTTCGGCGGACTGAAGCTTTCTTT
clone_size: once; j_call: TRBJ2-3; d_call: -; v_call: TRBV6-1; cdr3_aa: CASSERLAPDTQYF; cdr3_nt: TGTGCCAGCAGTGAACGTTTAGCCCCAGATACGCAGTATTTT
clone_size: few; j_call: TRBJ2-1; d_call: TRBD2; v_call: TRBV4-1; cdr3_aa: CASSLEAGLEVAEQFF; cdr3_nt: TGCGCCAGCAGCCTCGAAGCGGGACTAGAAGTTGCTGAGCAGTTCTTC
clone_size: -; j_call: TRBJ1-5; d_call: -; v_call: TRBV4-1; cdr3_aa: CASSQGLGATSNQPQHF; cdr3_nt: TGCGCCAGCAGCCAAGGGCTGGGGGCAACGAGCAATCAGCCCCAGCATTTT
clone_size: -; j_call: TRBJ1-6; d_call: -; v_call: TRBV30; cdr3_aa: CAWSVLGGNGSPLHF; cdr3_nt: TGTGCCTGGAGTGTACTTGGGGGGAATGGTTCACCCCTCCACTTT
clone_size: few; j_call: TRBJ2-7; d_call: -; v_call: TRBV7-8; cdr3_aa: CASSLDNSGEQYF; cdr3_nt: TGTGCCAGCAGCTTAGACAATTCCGGGGAGCAGTACTTC
clone_size: -; j_call: TRBJ1-6; d_call: TRBD1; v_call: TRBV6-1; cdr3_aa: CASRLDRVNSPLHF; cdr3_nt: TGTGCCAGCAGACTTGACAGGGTAAATTCACCCCTCCACTTT
clone_size: -; j_call: TRBJ2-5; d_call: TRBD2; v_call: TRBV4-1; cdr3_aa: CASSQGLAETQYF; cdr3_nt: TGCGCCAGCAGCCAAGGACTAGCAGAGACCCAGTACTTC
clone_size: -; j_call: TRBJ2-1; d_call: TRBD2; v_call: TRBV5-1; cdr3_aa: CASSLAEVRRTRTSGSYNEQFF; cdr3_nt: TGCGCCAGCAGCTTGGCAGAAGTCCGCAGGACCCGGACTAGCGGGAGCTACAATGAGCAGTTCTTC
clone_size: -; j_call: TRBJ2-1; d_call: TRBD2; v_call: TRBV6-1; cdr3_aa: CASSESAGGPNEQFF; cdr3_nt: TGTGCCAGCAGTGAGTCCGCGGGAGGGCCGAATGAGCAGTTCTTC
clone_size: -; j_call: TRBJ1-1; d_call: -; v_call: TRBV6-5; cdr3_aa: CAVHGVLAFTEAFF; cdr3_nt: TGTGCCGTTCACGGGGTACTAGCCTTTACTGAAGCTTTCTTT
clone_size: -; j_call: TRBJ1-6; d_call: -; v_call: TRBV7-9; cdr3_aa: CASSLTSNSPLHF; cdr3_nt: TGTGCCAGCAGCTTAACGAGCAATTCACCCCTCCACTTT
clone_size: -; j_call: TRBJ2-7; d_call: TRBD1; v_call: TRBV6-5; cdr3_aa: CASSRDSTDEQYF; cdr3_nt: TGTGCCAGCAGCAGGGACAGCACCGACGAGCAGTACTTC
clone_size: -; j_call: TRBJ1-5; d_call: -; v_call: TRBV10-3; cdr3_aa: CAISESSVQPQHF; cdr3_nt: TGTGCCATCAGTGAGTCATCCGTTCAGCCCCAGCATTTT
clone_size: -; j_call: TRBJ2-6; d_call: TRBD1; v_call: TRBV5-1; cdr3_aa: CASSPTGSLSGANVLTF; cdr3_nt: TGCGCCAGCAGCCCGACAGGGTCCTTATCTGGGGCCAACGTCCTGACTTTC
clone_size: -; j_call: TRBJ1-5; d_call: -; v_call: TRBV7-9; cdr3_aa: CASSLGQSNQPQHF; cdr3_nt: TGTGCCAGCAGCTTAGGGCAAAGCAATCAGCCCCAGCATTTT
clone_size: -; j_call: TRBJ1-5; d_call: -; v_call: TRBV21-1; cdr3_aa: CASSKEQVGNQPQHF; cdr3_nt: TGTGCCAGCAGCAAAGAACAGGTGGGCAATCAGCCCCAGCATTTT
clone_size: once; j_call: TRBJ1-2; d_call: -; v_call: TRBV19; cdr3_aa: CASTSSQDRRRGGYTF; cdr3_nt: TGTGCCAGTACCTCATCCCAAGACAGGAGGAGAGGTGGCTACACCTTC
clone_size: once; j_call: TRBJ1-5; d_call: TRBD1; v_call: TRBV7-9; cdr3_aa: CASSSGQVNQPQHF; cdr3_nt: TGTGCCAGCAGCTCCGGACAGGTCAATCAGCCCCAGCATTTT
clone_size: -; j_call: TRBJ1-5; d_call: TRBD1; v_call: TRBV29-1; cdr3_aa: CSVGQGNQPQHF; cdr3_nt: TGCAGCGTGGGACAGGGGAATCAGCCCCAGCATTTT
clone_size: -; j_call: TRBJ2-1; d_call: TRBD2; v_call: TRBV9; cdr3_aa: CASSPPSGRANEQFF; cdr3_nt: TGTGCCAGCAGCCCCCCTAGCGGGAGGGCCAATGAGCAGTTCTTC
clone_size: -; j_call: TRBJ1-4; d_call: -; v_call: TRBV7-9; cdr3_aa: CASSLGDNEKLFF; cdr3_nt: TGTGCCAGCAGCTTAGGAGATAATGAAAAACTGTTTTTT
clone_size: -; j_call: TRBJ2-7; d_call: -; v_call: TRBV6-5; cdr3_aa: CASRRTGSYEQYF; cdr3_nt: TGTGCCAGCAGACGTACAGGCTCCTACGAGCAGTACTTC
clone_size: -; j_call: TRBJ2-3; d_call: -; v_call: TRBV27; cdr3_aa: CASSSHPTDTQYF; cdr3_nt: TGTGCCAGCAGTTCACACCCCACAGATACGCAGTATTTT
clone_size: -; j_call: TRBJ2-4; d_call: TRBD2; v_call: TRBV7-8; cdr3_aa: CASSLERWASGVKNIQYF; cdr3_nt: TGTGCCAGCAGCTTAGAAAGGTGGGCTAGCGGCGTCAAAAACATTCAGTACTTC
clone_size: -; j_call: TRBJ1-1; d_call: -; v_call: TRBV7-2; cdr3_aa: CASSLVTGTGEAFF; cdr3_nt: TGTGCCAGCAGCTTAGTCACCGGCACCGGGGAAGCTTTCTTT
clone_size: once; j_call: TRBJ2-5; d_call: TRBD1; v_call: TRBV10-3; cdr3_aa: CAIGQGSQETQYF; cdr3_nt: TGTGCCATCGGACAGGGATCCCAAGAGACCCAGTACTTC
clone_size: -; j_call: TRBJ2-3; d_call: TRBD1; v_call: TRBV11-2; cdr3_aa: CASSLVSRGPDTQYF; cdr3_nt: TGTGCCAGCAGCTTAGTTTCCAGGGGGCCAGATACGCAGTATTTT
clone_size: -; j_call: TRBJ1-3; d_call: -; v_call: TRBV5-8; cdr3_aa: CASSWGRGGSGNTIYF; cdr3_nt: TGTGCCAGCAGCTGGGGGAGAGGGGGCTCTGGAAACACCATATATTTT
clone_size: -; j_call: TRBJ2-7; d_call: -; v_call: TRBV6-1; cdr3_aa: CASSQRDGDFYEQYF; cdr3_nt: TGTGCCAGCAGTCAAAGGGACGGGGACTTCTACGAGCAGTACTTC
clone_size: -; j_call: TRBJ1-1; d_call: -; v_call: TRBV7-6; cdr3_aa: CASSLGGGDTEAFF; cdr3_nt: TGTGCCAGCAGCTTAGGGGGAGGAGACACTGAAGCTTTCTTT
clone_size: -; j_call: TRBJ1-1; d_call: -; v_call: TRBV9; cdr3_aa: CASTRGGGTEAFF; cdr3_nt: TGTGCCAGCACCCGAGGGGGGGGAACTGAAGCTTTCTTT
clone_size: once; j_call: TRBJ1-1; d_call: -; v_call: TRBV5-3; cdr3_aa: CARSLGRRDTEAFF; cdr3_nt: TGTGCCAGAAGCTTGGGTAGGAGGGACACTGAAGCTTTCTTT
clone_size: -; j_call: TRBJ2-1; d_call: -; v_call: TRBV7-9; cdr3_aa: CSSSDSGRNEQFF; cdr3_nt: TGTTCCAGCAGCGACTCGGGGAGAAATGAGCAGTTCTTC
clone_size: -; j_call: TRBJ2-1; d_call: -; v_call: TRBV28; cdr3_aa: CASSPTGYNEQFF; cdr3_nt: TGTGCCAGCAGTCCCACAGGTTACAATGAGCAGTTCTTC
clone_size: -; j_call: TRBJ1-2; d_call: TRBD1; v_call: TRBV5-1; cdr3_aa: CASSFSGTGGGYTF; cdr3_nt: TGCGCCAGCAGCTTTTCCGGGACAGGGGGCGGCTACACCTTC
clone_size: -; j_call: TRBJ2-7; d_call: TRBD2; v_call: TRBV7-2; cdr3_aa: CASSLDREGGSYEQYF; cdr3_nt: TGTGCCAGCAGCTTAGATCGGGAGGGCGGATCCTACGAGCAGTACTTC
clone_size: -; j_call: TRBJ2-1; d_call: TRBD2; v_call: TRBV4-1; cdr3_aa: CASSQESSGVYNEQFF; cdr3_nt: TGCGCCAGCAGCCAAGAGTCTAGCGGGGTTTACAATGAGCAGTTCTTC
clone_size: once; j_call: TRBJ2-2; d_call: -; v_call: TRBV6-5; cdr3_aa: CASSRDSANTGELFF; cdr3_nt: TGTGCCAGCAGTCGGGACTCCGCGAACACCGGGGAGCTGTTTTTT